This TCR beta chain came from a study of shared clonotypes between healthy human individuals (TCRdb year 2020). In terms of the full investigation: A few men and two women, aged 18 to 49 years, made up the cohort. For each donor, CD4 naive and CD4 memory were each run on three plates, CD8 naive on two plates, and CD8 memory on one plate. The study deeply sequenced blood TCR repertoires of five healthy adults to estimate repertoire size and the extent of clonotype sharing between individuals. Libraries were prepared and TCR repertoires were sequenced by different laboratories using diverse techniques, in order to increase sequencing depth and limit assay-specific biases. Per donor, leukapheresis produced somewhere between about 0.94 and 8.9 billion PBMCs.

The donors were healthy, HIV-negative adults who had no recently reported acute infections or vaccinations. Every donor was a Caucasian adult residing in Nashville, Tennessee, USA. CD8 memory samples combined magnetically selected CD45RO+ cells with CCR7-negative CD45RA+ effector memory (TemRA) cells. Blood was obtained by leukapheresis, after which PBMCs were separated by Ficoll-Histopaque density gradient centrifugation and cryopreserved in liquid nitrogen vapor phase. Purity and quantity of every magnetically sorted T cell population were checked by analytical flow cytometry. Genomic DNA was isolated from every sorted fraction and measured by UV absorbance on a Nanodrop 2000c. From cysteine to phenylalanine, the CDR3 is 14 amino acids long. Of the read, only the CDR3 DNA is kept; its 42 bases are in frame from base 1. V drops 2 bases and J drops 1 base, leaving 4 bases in between. According to the germline V gene, CDR1 reads SGHRS and CDR2 reads YFSETQ.

Turning to this clone: Its antigen target is currently unknown. Base qualities are not provided; no much larger clone lies one nucleotide away.

Results the study describes overall, beyond this receptor: Because the study included a small number of donors, the genetic and exposure-history diversity represented was limited. Naive subsets generally had larger estimated clonotype richness than memory subsets did. Sampling was limited to blood, and TCR repertoires in tissue likely differ from TCR repertoires in blood. Compared with non-shared clonotypes, clonotypes shared by all four sorted-subset donors had higher generation probabilities. Rarefaction of sorted-subset datasets indicated incomplete sequencing despite the large sequencing depth. Pairwise subsampling indicated that sequencing depth was expected to affect the degree of clonotype sharing among donors. Sharing across a handful of donors was observed for around 5% of naive CD4, less than 4% of naive CD8, roughly 2.3% of memory CD4, and around 0.4% of memory CD8 clonotypes.

TCR CDR3 regions were amplified from genomic DNA by multiplex PCR using the deep immunoSEQ assay. Extracted genomic DNA from each cell subset was spread evenly across all wells of several immunoSEQ 96-well plates, with each plate serving as a replicate. Each replicate PCR for sorted subsets received roughly 0.2 ug genomic DNA, equal to 30,000 or so T cell genomes. The purified libraries were quantified using a Qubit 3.0 fluorometer, sized with a Bioanalyzer 2100, and then quantified again using the KAPA Library Quantification kit. Every immunoSEQ 96-well plate was sequenced on a dedicated single-read 150-cycle Illumina NextSeq 550 flow cell. The original methods were these. The immunoSEQ output contained only junctional sequences without quality scores, so filtering could not match that applied to full-length reads. Sequences were annotated with PyIR, a Python wrapper for IgBLAST v1.9, using IMGT germline references to assign V/J genes and CDR3. Reads were filtered out if the reads had weak V/J assignments (E-value above 1e-6), no CDR3, stop codons, out-of-frame junctions, or ambiguous translated residues. V3J clonotypes were defined as sequences sharing an identical inferred V gene, J gene, and CDR3 amino acid sequence. To compute the percentage overlap between repertoires, the number of shared unique clonotypes was divided by the size of the smaller repertoire. RTK rarefaction, the Chao1 estimator, and Recon v2.1 estimates of unobserved clonotypes were used to assess repertoire richness. For all TCRbeta clonotypes obtained by the gDNA method from a few donors, generation probabilities were computed with OLGA. In its TCRdb copy, this immuneACCESS table keeps in-frame sequences only and misses some clones. Where compared with another copy, unresolved V genes explain less than half of these, and the others have no known cause. V and J calls and clone size come straight from that table; D and trimming were deduced from the DNA. In all, the sample holds tens of thousands of clones, and roughly two thirds of those were seen once. Around 50% of the sample lies in the top ten.

The chain was built from TRBV5-1 and TRBJ2-6; the D gene cannot be resolved reliably. This receptor was identified in a man aged 25 to 45 in good health. Sequenced: memory CD8+ T cells sorted from blood. The cell subset or site label of this sample denotes: CD45RO+ cells pooled with CCR7-negative TemRA cells. The bases read TGCGCCAGCAGCTTAGGATCTGGGGCCAACGTCCTGACTTTC. Translated, this is CASSLGSGANVLTF.